One sample yielded the 17 T cell receptor beta chains listed below, sequenced in a study of T-cell reconstitution after alpha-beta-depleted transplantation in children. Molecular barcoding with unique molecular identifiers was used for the TCRbeta library. One entry per CDR3 protein, called by TCRdb with MiXCR from the PCR reads. The sample consists of 350,000 to 500,000 distinct CDR3 sequences, around 46% of them appearing once. The sample in question was PBMCs, obtained before TCRalphabeta/CD19-depleted stem cell transplant. These receptors were obtained from a girl aged 2 to 9 with aplastic anemia, due to receive a stem cell transplant.

This clonotype was recorded at least ten times. The gene calls are TRBV7-9 and TRBJ2-1; perhaps TRBD1 as D (5 bases). Germline V gives CDR1 SEHNR, CDR2 FQNEAQ (reference sequence). The V end was cut by 9 bases, the J end by 5 bases, with 20 bases between. The CDR3 contains 15 residues. CDR3 loop: CASKSSYRQNNEQFF. Here the CDR3 DNA reads TGTGCCAGTAAAAGTAGCTATAGACAGAACAATGAGCAGTTCTTC. Filled out from reference TRBV7-9 and TRBJ2-1, the complete variable domain reads DTGVSQNPRHKITKRGQNVTFRCDPISEHNRLYWYRQTLGQGPEFLTYFQNEAQLEKSRLLSDRFSAERPKGSFSTLEIQRTEQGDSAMYLCASKSSYRQNNEQFFGPGTRLTVL.

This clonotype came up once. This rearrangement joins TRBV28 to TRBJ1-2; 9 bases match TRBD1. The CDR3 covers 15 residues. Unmatched junction bases numbered 5, after V lost 2 bases and J lost 4 bases. Germline V gene sequence: CDR1 MDHEN, CDR2 SYDVKM. In DNA form, the CDR3 reads TGTGCCAGCAGTTTACCCTTGGGACAGGGCTATGGCTACACCTTC. Its protein is CASSLPLGQGYGYTF.

A few counts support this clonotype. The rearrangement links TRBV5-1 to TRBJ1-2; unclear D gene. The CDR3 runs to 13 residues. V was clipped by 1 base and J by 5 bases, with 9 bases between them. Germline V gene data show CDR1 as SGHRS and CDR2 as YFSETQ. CDR3 in amino acids: CASSLPSVYGYTF. The CDR3 nucleotides are TGCGCCAGCAGCTTGCCCTCTGTTTATGGCTACACCTTC.

J is TRBJ2-7 and V is TRBV6-5; a possible D gene is TRBD1 (5 bases). The CDR3 has 11 amino acids. The germline V and J ends were trimmed by 7 bases and 3 bases, with 7 bases remaining between them. The V gene's germline CDR1 is MNHEY and CDR2 SVGAGI. This chain's CDR3 is CASKQVYEQYF. CDR3 in DNA: TGTGCCAGCAAACAGGTCTACGAGCAGTACTTC.

V usage is TRBV5-6 and J usage is TRBJ2-7; D is unclear. Germline-derived CDR1 and CDR2 are SGHDT and YYEEEE. The length of the CDR3 is 14 residues. V lost 4 bases and J 0 bases, leaving 11 bases between the germline ends. The CDR3 loop reads CASSTWLLSYEQYF. DNA of the CDR3: TGTGCCAGCAGCACGTGGCTCCTCTCCTACGAGCAGTACTTC. The complete variable domain, with remaining parts taken from reference TRBV5-6 and TRBJ2-7, reads DAGVTQSPTHLIKTRGQQVTLRCSPKSGHDTVSWYQQALGQGPQFIFQYYEEEERQRGNFPDRFSGHQFPNYSSELNVNALLLGDSALYLCASSTWLLSYEQYFGPGTRLTVT.

The chain joins TRBV28 to TRBJ2-7; no clear D. CDR1 is MDHEN, CDR2 SYDVKM, per germline. Trimming removed 5 bases at V and 5 bases at J, with 16 bases between. This CDR3 contains 14 residues. For the CDR3, the DNA is TGTGCCAGCAGTCCCCTCGCCAGGTTTGACGAGCAGTACTTC. It is translated as CASSPLARFDEQYF.

This clonotype came up many times. The chain joins TRBV4-2 to TRBJ2-3; the match to TRBD2 covers 10 bases. The CDR3 runs to 15 residues. The germline CDR1 and CDR2 sequences are LGHNA and YNFKEQ. J was trimmed by 6 bases and V by 4 bases; bases with no gene match: 7. The CDR3 reads CASSRQREGPDTQYF. In DNA form, the CDR3 reads TGTGCCAGCAGCCGACAGCGGGAGGGCCCCGATACGCAGTATTTT.

This clonotype came up a few times. The chain couples TRBV5-1 to TRBJ1-1; 8 bases are shared with TRBD1. Germline loops: CDR1 SGHRS, CDR2 YFSETQ. The CDR3 is made up of 15 amino acids. V lost 4 bases, J lost 1 base, and 6 bases stayed unmatched. As DNA, the CDR3 is TGCGCCAGCAGCCGGGACAGGAAGTGGAACACTGAAGCTTTCTTT. Residues: CASSRDRKWNTEAFF.

The chain couples TRBV28 to TRBJ2-6; unclear D gene. Germline CDR1 MDHEN, CDR2 SYDVKM. Between the trimmed V and J ends, which lost 11 bases and 4 bases, there was a span of 12 bases. The CDR3 extends over 13 amino acids. This chain's CDR3 is CASSAWGANVLTF. The CDR3 coding sequence is TGTGCCTCCTCGGCCTGGGGGGCCAACGTCCTGACTTTC. Combining the CDR3 with reference TRBV28 and TRBJ2-6 gives the whole variable domain DVKVTQSSRYLVKRTGEKVFLECVQDMDHENMFWYRQDPGLGLRLIYFSYDVKMKEKGDIPEGYSVSREKKERFSLILESASTNQTSMYLCASSAWGANVLTFGAGSRLTVL.

The chain couples TRBV10-1 to TRBJ2-1, with no clear D. CDR1 is WNHNN and CDR2 is SYGVQD in the germline V gene (reference sequence). The V and J ends lost 2 bases and 4 bases respectively, with 6 bases between them. CDR3 length equals 13 residues. The CDR3, as DNA: TGCGCCAGCAGTGAGGGAGAGTACAATGAGCAGTTCTTC. It is translated as CASSEGEYNEQFF.

The genes are TRBV5-4 and TRBJ2-7; 7 nucleotides line up with TRBD1. The CDR3 sequence is 14 residues long. The V gene end was trimmed by 0 bases and the J gene end by 4 bases; junction bases not matched to a gene: 4. CDR1 SGHNT and CDR2 YYREEE come from the germline V gene (reference sequence). The CDR3 loop reads CASSLDGTAYEQYF. The CDR3 DNA follows: TGTGCCAGCAGCTTGGATGGGACAGCATACGAGCAGTACTTC.

This rearrangement joins TRBV20-1 to TRBJ1-4; possible D gene TRBD1, 6 bases. Trimming pared 0 bases from V and 8 bases from J, leaving 13 bases between. Germline lookup yields CDR1 DFQATT and CDR2 SNEGSKA (reference sequence). The CDR3 totals 14 residues. The CDR3 bases are TGCAGTGCTAGAGATGGGAAGGGGGGGGAAAAACTGTTTTTT. Encoded protein: CSARDGKGGEKLFF.

Only a few counts were recorded for this clonotype. The gene calls are TRBV5-1 and TRBJ2-3; D gene unclear. The CDR3 loop spans 12 amino acids. Germline values: CDR1 SGHRS, CDR2 YFSETQ. The V gene lost 4 bases and the J gene lost 4 bases, with 7 bases spanning the gap. The CDR3 is CASSVLADTQYF. CDR3 DNA: TGCGCCAGCAGCGTACTCGCAGATACGCAGTATTTT.

This clonotype was recorded at least ten times. CDR3 in DNA: TGTGCCAGCAGCGCCGCGGGAGGCGAAACCTACGAGCAGTACTTC. Residues: CASSAAGGETYEQYF. V is TRBV9 and J is TRBJ2-7; 8 nucleotides align to TRBD2. Germline assignment: CDR1 SGDLS and CDR2 YYNGEE. J was trimmed by 2 bases and V by 3 bases; bases with no gene match: 7. There are 15 residues in the CDR3.

This clonotype has a handful of counts. The rearrangement uses TRBV5-1 and TRBJ2-7; possibly TRBD1 for D (6 bases). The CDR3 covers 14 residues. Germline CDR1 is SGHRS and CDR2 is YFSETQ. Trimming cost V 4 bases and J 2 bases, with 13 bases left between them. CDR3 sequence: CASSLRGTPYEQYF. The CDR3 nucleotides read TGCGCCAGCAGCCTGAGGGGGACGCCCTACGAGCAGTACTTC. Full variable domain (remainder filled in from reference TRBV5-1 and TRBJ2-7): KAGVTQTPRYLIKTRGQQVTLSCSPISGHRSVSWYQQTPGQGLQFLFEYFSETQRNKGNFPGRFSGRQFSNSRSEMNVSTLELGDSALYLCASSLRGTPYEQYFGPGTRLTVT.

As for this clonotype: A read error may account for a junction end that differs from germline. The chain joins TRBV11-2 to TRBJ2-1; 11 nucleotides align to TRBD2. Per germline, CDR1 SGHAT and CDR2 FQNNGV. The CDR3 is 19 residues long. CDR3 nucleotides: TGTGCCAGCAGCTCCCCACTATTCCGGGGGACTAGCGGTTACAATAAGCAGTTCTTC. Amino acids: CASSSPLFRGTSGYNKQFF.

This clonotype was seen more than once but under ten times. The chain carries TRBV28 and TRBJ2-7; weak D call: TRBD2 (6 bases). Trimming pared 6 bases from V and 0 bases from J, leaving 12 bases between. This CDR3 has 14 amino acids. Germline loops: CDR1 MDHEN, CDR2 SYDVKM. The CDR3 DNA is TGTGCCAGCAGGGCCGGGGACTCCTCCTACGAGCAGTACTTC. Translation: CASRAGDSSYEQYF.